This TCR beta chain was recovered during a study of identical twins. The V gene end was trimmed by 10 bases and the J gene end by 7 bases; junction bases not matched to a gene: 9. The CDR3 length is 15 residues. Germline lookup yields CDR1 ENHRY and CDR2 SYGVKD. TCRdb processed the 5' RACE reads anew with MiXCR; each CDR3 protein has one entry. This sample has fewer than 500,000 distinct CDR3 sequences; roughly 26% occur once, and the top ten carry over 2.5%. Study conclusions and caveats: Without tracking the same donors, conclusions rested on cross-sectional statistical analysis.

As for this clonotype: No antigen is known for it.

The same data also contributed to another study, on T cells expressing NK-cell markers. That source adds: Investigators obtained TCR beta repertoires from sorted CD3+CD56+NKG2C+, CD3+CD56+NKG2C- and CD3+CD56-NKG2C+ T cells. CD8+ T cells in 5 or 6 donors included dominant NKG2C+ clonotypes at roughly 1.0-7.0%. These clonotypes also led the CD3+CD56-NKG2C+ fraction in a handful of donors.

The TCR comes from a woman aged 18-29 years in good health. Sequenced sample: CD4+ T cells sorted from blood. The chain is built from TRBV10-3 and TRBJ1-6; 11 nucleotides line up with TRBD1. CDR3 DNA sequence: TGTGCCACCACCCGGACAGGGGGCGAGAATTCACCCCTCCACTTT. Its protein product is CATTRTGGENSPLHF.